The next 13 T cell receptor beta chains were all read from a single sample in a study of blood T cell repertoires in COVID-19. Here immunoSEQ multiplex PCR was the method, and the copy in TCRdb shows in-frame clones only, minus some. Of 250,000 to 350,000 clones in the sample, around 85% are singletons; the top ten hold 0.87%. The source material was peripheral blood. The receptors shown here come from a human donor with COVID-19, enrolled during active disease. The donor label of this sample is uncertain.

This CDR3 is CASSPLGPADTEAFF. The DNA for the CDR3 is TGTGCCAGCAGCCCTCTGGGGCCCGCGGACACTGAAGCTTTCTTT. This rearrangement joins TRBV3-1 (or the pseudogene TRBV3-2) to TRBJ1-1; D is possibly TRBD1 (5 bases). CDR3 length: 15 residues. The germline V gene encodes CDR1 LGHDT and CDR2 YNNKEL (reference sequence). V was pared by 4 bases and J by 3 bases, with 15 bases between.

This chain uses TRBV28 with TRBJ2-5; TRBD2 matches at 10 bases. In germline, CDR1 is MDHEN, CDR2 SYDVKM. The CDR3 loop spans 18 amino acids. Trimming at V came to 2 bases and at J to 4 bases, leaving 13 bases not matched to a gene. DNA for the CDR3: TGTGCCAGCAGTTTAGGCCTCGTAGTAGCGGGAGGTATAGAGACCCAGTACTTC. The encoded protein is CASSLGLVVAGGIETQYF.

The chain employs TRBV10-3 and TRBJ1-1; D might be TRBD1 (6 bases). V lost 6 bases to trimming and J lost 5 bases, with 13 bases between them. Per the germline V gene, CDR1 is ENHRY and CDR2 is SYGVKD. The CDR3 sequence is 13 residues long. CDR3 nucleotide sequence: TGTGCCATCAGCCAGGGGAGGGGGACTGAAGCTTTCTTT. It translates to CAISQGRGTEAFF.

This chain links TRBV19 with TRBJ2-3, with 7 bases matching TRBD2. Germline lookup yields CDR1 LNHDA and CDR2 SQIVND (reference sequence). This CDR3 contains 16 residues. V was clipped by 7 bases and J by 0 bases; unmatched bases: 10. The CDR3 DNA is TGTGCCAGTACCCCACCTCGGGGGGAAAGCACAGATACGCAGTATTTT. This gives the protein CASTPPRGESTDTQYF.

V is TRBV27 and J is TRBJ2-2, with D perhaps matching TRBD1 (5 bases). Trimming left V 3 bases short and J 5 bases short, with 13 bases between. The CDR3 is 15 amino acids. CDR1 and CDR2 (germline): MNHEY, SMNVEV (reference sequence). CDR3 protein: CASSFLARGTGELFF. CDR3 DNA sequence: TGTGCCAGCAGTTTTTTGGCAAGGGGTACCGGGGAGCTGTTTTTT.

The chain carries TRBV7-6 and TRBJ1-2; 8 bases are shared with TRBD1. Germline values: CDR1 SGHVS, CDR2 FNYEAQ. V dropped 0 bases and J dropped 3; count of bases not matched to a gene: 6. The CDR3 runs to 16 residues. CDR3 nucleotides: TGTGCCAGCAGCTTAGCCCCAGGGGGCCCGGACTATGGCTACACCTTC. This codes for CASSLAPGGPDYGYTF. Supplemented by reference TRBV7-6 and TRBJ1-2, the full variable domain reads GAGVSQSPRYKVTKRGQDVALRCDPISGHVSLYWYRQALGQGPEFLTYFNYEAQQDKSGLPNDRFSAERPEGSISTLTIQRTEQRDSAMYRCASSLAPGGPDYGYTFGSGTRLTVV.

The chain combines TRBV7-3 with TRBJ1-2, with D tentatively TRBD1 (6 bases). CDR3 length equals 15 residues. In germline, CDR1 is SGHTA, CDR2 FQGTGA. V shed 5 bases and J shed 4 bases, with 17 bases lying between them. As DNA, the CDR3 is TGTGCCAGCAGCACAGACAGGAGCCACTCCTATGGCTACACCTTC. This encodes CASSTDRSHSYGYTF.

The rearrangement links TRBV6-5 to TRBJ2-5; D perhaps matches TRBD2 (5 bases). Between the trimmed V and J ends, which lost 5 bases and 2 bases, there was a span of 15 bases. Per the germline V gene, CDR1 is MNHEY and CDR2 is SVGAGI. The CDR3 has 15 residues. The CDR3, as DNA: TGTGCCAGCAGTATAGATAGCGACCCGCAAGAGACCCAGTACTTC. It codes for CASSIDSDPQETQYF.

The V call is TRBV23-1, the J call TRBJ2-7; D ambiguous. TRBV23-1 is filed as an ORF, its function uncertain. The CDR3 is 14 residues long. V was shortened by 10 bases and J by 0 bases, with 16 bases between the two germline ends. CDR3 amino acids: CATAPFTASYEQYF. The CDR3 DNA sequence: TGCGCCACAGCCCCTTTTACAGCCTCCTACGAGCAGTACTTC.

This chain uses TRBV6-1 with TRBJ2-5; a weak D match, TRBD2 (6 bases). This CDR3 is built from 14 residues. The germline V gene encodes CDR1 MNHNS and CDR2 SASEGT. V was trimmed by 1 base and J by 5 bases, leaving 11 bases between them. CDR3 residues: CASSEGRAGETQYF. Here the CDR3 DNA reads TGTGCCAGCAGTGAAGGGAGGGCCGGGGAGACCCAGTACTTC.

The CDR3 nucleotides read TGTGCCAGCAACAGAGAAATAAGCAATCAGCCCCAGCATTTT. Protein sequence: CASNREISNQPQHF. This chain joins TRBV28 and TRBJ1-5; no clear D. This CDR3 spans 14 amino acids. Trimming removed 7 bases from V and 1 base from J, with 11 bases in between. In germline, CDR1 is MDHEN, CDR2 SYDVKM.

This clone was seen a few times. The CDR3: CANNRGLGEKLFF. The DNA of the CDR3 is TGTGCCAACAACAGGGGGCTGGGAGAAAAACTGTTTTTT. The chain recombines TRBV2 with TRBJ1-4; 9 nucleotides agree with TRBD1. V shed 10 bases and J 8 bases; nucleotides not matched to a gene: 8. The V gene's germline CDR1 is SNHLY and CDR2 FYNNEI. The CDR3 covers 13 residues.

The J gene is TRBJ1-2, the V gene TRBV6-5; D uncertain. This CDR3 region has 14 residues. Between the trimmed V and J ends, which lost 4 bases and 4 bases, there was a span of 13 bases. In germline, CDR1 is MNHEY, CDR2 SVGAGI. Here the CDR3 reads CASSSLGEVYGYTF. In DNA, the CDR3 is TGTGCCAGCAGTTCGCTTGGGGAGGTCTATGGCTACACCTTC.